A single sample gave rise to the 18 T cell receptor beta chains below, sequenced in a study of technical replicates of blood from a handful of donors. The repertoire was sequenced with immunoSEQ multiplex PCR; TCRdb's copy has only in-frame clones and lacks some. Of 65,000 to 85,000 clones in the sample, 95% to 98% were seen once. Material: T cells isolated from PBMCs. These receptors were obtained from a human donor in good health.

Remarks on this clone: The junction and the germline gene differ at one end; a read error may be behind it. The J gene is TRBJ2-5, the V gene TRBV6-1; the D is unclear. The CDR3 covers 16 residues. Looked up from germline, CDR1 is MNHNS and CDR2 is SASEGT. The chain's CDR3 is CASSEAPLTAQGTQYF. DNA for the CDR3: TGTGCCAGCAGTGAGGCACCCCTGACTGCCCAAGGGACCCAGTACTTC.

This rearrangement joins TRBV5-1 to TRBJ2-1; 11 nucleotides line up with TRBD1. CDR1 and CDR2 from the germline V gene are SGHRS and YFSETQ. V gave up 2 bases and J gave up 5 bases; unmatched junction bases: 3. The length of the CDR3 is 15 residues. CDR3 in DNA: TGCGCCAGCAGCTTCGGGACAGGGGGTGACAATGAGCAGTTCTTC. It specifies CASSFGTGGDNEQFF.

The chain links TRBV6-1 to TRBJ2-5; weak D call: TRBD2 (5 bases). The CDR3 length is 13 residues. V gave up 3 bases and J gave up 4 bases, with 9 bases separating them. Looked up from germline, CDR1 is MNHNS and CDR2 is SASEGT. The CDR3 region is CASSDPGRETQYF. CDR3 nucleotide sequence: TGTGCCAGCAGTGACCCGGGAAGAGAGACCCAGTACTTC.

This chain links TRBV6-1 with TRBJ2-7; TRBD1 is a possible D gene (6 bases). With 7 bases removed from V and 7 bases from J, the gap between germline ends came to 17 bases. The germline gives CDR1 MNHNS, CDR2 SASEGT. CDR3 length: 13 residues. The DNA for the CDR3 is TGTGCCAGCATGGGGGCAGACCTCTTAGAGCAGTACTTC. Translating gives CASMGADLLEQYF.

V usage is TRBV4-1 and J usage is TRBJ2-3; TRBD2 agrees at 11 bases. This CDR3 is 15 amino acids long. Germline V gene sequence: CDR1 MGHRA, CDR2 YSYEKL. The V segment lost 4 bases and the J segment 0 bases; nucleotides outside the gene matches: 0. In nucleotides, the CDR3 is TGCGCCAGCAGCCTAGCGGGAGGGAGCACAGATACGCAGTATTTT. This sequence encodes CASSLAGGSTDTQYF.

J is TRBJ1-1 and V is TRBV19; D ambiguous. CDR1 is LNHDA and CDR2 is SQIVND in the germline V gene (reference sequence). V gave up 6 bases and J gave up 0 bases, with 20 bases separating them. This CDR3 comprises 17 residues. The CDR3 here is CASRVGARMPLNTEAFF. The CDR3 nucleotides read TGTGCCAGTAGAGTTGGAGCGAGGATGCCCTTGAACACTGAAGCTTTCTTT.

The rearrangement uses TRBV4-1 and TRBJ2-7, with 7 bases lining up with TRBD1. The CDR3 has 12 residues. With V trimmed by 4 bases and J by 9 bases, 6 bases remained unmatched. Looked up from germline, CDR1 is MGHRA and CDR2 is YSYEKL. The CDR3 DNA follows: TGCGCCAGCAGCCCAGGGACAGACTCGCAGTACTTC. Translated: CASSPGTDSQYF.

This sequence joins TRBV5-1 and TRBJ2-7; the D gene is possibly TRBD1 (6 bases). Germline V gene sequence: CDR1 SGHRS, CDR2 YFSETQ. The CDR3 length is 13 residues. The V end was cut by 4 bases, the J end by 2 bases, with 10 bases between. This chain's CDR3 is CASSIQGTYEQYF. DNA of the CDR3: TGCGCCAGCAGCATCCAGGGGACCTACGAGCAGTACTTC.

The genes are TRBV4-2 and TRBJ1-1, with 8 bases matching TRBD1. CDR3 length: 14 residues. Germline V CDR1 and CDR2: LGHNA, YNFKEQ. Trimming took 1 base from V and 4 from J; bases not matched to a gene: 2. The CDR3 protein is CASSQVDRATEAFF. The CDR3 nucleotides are TGTGCCAGCAGCCAAGTGGACAGGGCCACTGAAGCTTTCTTT.

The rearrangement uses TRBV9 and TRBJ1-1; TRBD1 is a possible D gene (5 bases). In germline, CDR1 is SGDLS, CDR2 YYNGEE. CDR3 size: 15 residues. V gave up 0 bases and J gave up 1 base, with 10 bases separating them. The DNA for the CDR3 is TGTGCCAGCAGCGTAGCAACAGGAGAGAACACTGAAGCTTTCTTT. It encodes CASSVATGENTEAFF.

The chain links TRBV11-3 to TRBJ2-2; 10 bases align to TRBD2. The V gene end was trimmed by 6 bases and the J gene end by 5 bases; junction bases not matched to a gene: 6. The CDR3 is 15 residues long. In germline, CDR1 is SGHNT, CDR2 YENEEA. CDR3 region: CASRPSSGGTGELFF. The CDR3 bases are TGTGCCAGCAGACCCTCTAGCGGGGGTACCGGGGAGCTGTTTTTT.

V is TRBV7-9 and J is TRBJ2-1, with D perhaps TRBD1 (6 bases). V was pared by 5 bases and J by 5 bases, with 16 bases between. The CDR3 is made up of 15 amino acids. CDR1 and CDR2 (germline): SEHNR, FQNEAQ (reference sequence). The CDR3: CASSPDRKSDNEQFF. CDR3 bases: TGTGCCAGCAGCCCCGACAGGAAAAGTGACAATGAGCAGTTCTTC.

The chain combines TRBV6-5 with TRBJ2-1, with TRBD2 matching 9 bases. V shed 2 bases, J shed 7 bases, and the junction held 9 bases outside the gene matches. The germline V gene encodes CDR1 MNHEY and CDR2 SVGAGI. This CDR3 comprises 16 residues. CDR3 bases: TGTGCCAGCAGTTACCCGCTAGCGGGAAGTATGAATGAGCAGTTCTTC. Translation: CASSYPLAGSMNEQFF.

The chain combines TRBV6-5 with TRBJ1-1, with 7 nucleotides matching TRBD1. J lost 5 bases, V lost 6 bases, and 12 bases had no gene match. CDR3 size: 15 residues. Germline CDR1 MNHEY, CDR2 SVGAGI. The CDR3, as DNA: TGTGCCAGCAGACACGAGGGACAGTTGGGTACTGAAGCTTTCTTT. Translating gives CASRHEGQLGTEAFF.

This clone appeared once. The CDR3 sequence: CASSSDRSNYGYTF. CDR3 DNA: TGTGCCAGCAGCTCGGACAGGAGTAACTATGGCTACACCTTC. The chain links TRBV7-9 to TRBJ1-2; 7 nucleotides line up with TRBD1. V shed 4 bases, J shed 1 base, and the junction held 3 bases outside the gene matches. Germline V gives CDR1 SEHNR, CDR2 FQNEAQ (reference sequence). This CDR3 region has 14 residues. The entire variable domain, with the rest obtained from reference TRBV7-9 and TRBJ1-2, is as follows: DTGVSQNPRHKITKRGQNVTFRCDPISEHNRLYWYRQTLGQGPEFLTYFQNEAQLEKSRLLSDRFSAERPKGSFSTLEIQRTEQGDSAMYLCASSSDRSNYGYTFGSGTRLTVV.

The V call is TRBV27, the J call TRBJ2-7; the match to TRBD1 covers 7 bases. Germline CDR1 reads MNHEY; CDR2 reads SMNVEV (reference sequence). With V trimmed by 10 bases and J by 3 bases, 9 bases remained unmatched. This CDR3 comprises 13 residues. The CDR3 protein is CATSMRGLYEQYF. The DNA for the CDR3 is TGTGCCACCTCTATGAGGGGGCTCTACGAGCAGTACTTC.

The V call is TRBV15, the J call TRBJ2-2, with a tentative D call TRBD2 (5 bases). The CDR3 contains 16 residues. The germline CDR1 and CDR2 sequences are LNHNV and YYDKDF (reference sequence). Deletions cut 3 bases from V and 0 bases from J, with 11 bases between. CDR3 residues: CATSRLRTANTGELFF. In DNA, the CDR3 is TGTGCCACCAGCAGGCTACGGACTGCGAACACCGGGGAGCTGTTTTTT. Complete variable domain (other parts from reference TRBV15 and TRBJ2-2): DAMVIQNPRYQVTQFGKPVTLSCSQTLNHNVMYWYQQKSSQAPKLLFHYYDKDFNNEADTPDNFQSRRPNTSFCFLDIRSPGLGDTAMYLCATSRLRTANTGELFFGEGSRLTVL.

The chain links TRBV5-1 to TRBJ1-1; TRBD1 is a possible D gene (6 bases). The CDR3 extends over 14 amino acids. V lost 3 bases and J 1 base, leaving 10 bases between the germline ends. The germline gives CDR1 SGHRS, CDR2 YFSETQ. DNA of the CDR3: TGCGCCAGCAGCTGGAACAGGGCGAACACTGAAGCTTTCTTT. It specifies CASSWNRANTEAFF.